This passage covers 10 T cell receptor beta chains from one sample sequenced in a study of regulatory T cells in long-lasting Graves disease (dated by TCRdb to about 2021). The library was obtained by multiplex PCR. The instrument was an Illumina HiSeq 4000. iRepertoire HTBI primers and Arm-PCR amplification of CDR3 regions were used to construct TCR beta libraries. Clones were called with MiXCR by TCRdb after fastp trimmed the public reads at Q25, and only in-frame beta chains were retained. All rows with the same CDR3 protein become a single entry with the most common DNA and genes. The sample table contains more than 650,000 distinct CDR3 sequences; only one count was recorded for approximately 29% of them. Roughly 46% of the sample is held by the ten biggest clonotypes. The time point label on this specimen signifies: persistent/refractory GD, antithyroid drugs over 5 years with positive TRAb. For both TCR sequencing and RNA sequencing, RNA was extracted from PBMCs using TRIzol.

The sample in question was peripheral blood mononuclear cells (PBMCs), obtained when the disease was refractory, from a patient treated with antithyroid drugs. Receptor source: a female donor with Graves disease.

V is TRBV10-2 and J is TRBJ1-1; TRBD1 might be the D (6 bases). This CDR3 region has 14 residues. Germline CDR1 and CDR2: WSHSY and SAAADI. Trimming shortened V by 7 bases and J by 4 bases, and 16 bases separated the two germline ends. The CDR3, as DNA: TGCGCCAGCATCTTGACCGGGACACGCACTGAAGCTTTCTTT. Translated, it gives CASILTGTRTEAFF.

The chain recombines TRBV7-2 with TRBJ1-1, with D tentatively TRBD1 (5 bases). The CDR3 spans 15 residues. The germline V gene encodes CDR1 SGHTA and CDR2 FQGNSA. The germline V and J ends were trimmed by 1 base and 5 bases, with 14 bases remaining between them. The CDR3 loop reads CASSLVVGAETEAFF. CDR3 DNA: TGTGCCAGCAGCTTAGTTGTTGGGGCGGAGACTGAAGCTTTCTTT.

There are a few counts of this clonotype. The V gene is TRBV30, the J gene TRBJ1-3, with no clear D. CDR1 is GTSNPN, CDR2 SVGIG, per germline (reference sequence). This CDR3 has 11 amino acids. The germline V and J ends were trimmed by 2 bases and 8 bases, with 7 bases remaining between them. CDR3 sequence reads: CAWSFRDTIYF. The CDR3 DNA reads TGTGCCTGGAGTTTTCGGGACACCATATATTTT.

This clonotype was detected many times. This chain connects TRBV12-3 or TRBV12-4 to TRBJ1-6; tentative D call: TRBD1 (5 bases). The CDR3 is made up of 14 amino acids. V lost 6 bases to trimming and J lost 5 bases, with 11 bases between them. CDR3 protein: CASSLGTDNSPLHF. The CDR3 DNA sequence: TGTGCCAGCAGCCTCGGGACGGATAATTCACCCCTCCACTTT.

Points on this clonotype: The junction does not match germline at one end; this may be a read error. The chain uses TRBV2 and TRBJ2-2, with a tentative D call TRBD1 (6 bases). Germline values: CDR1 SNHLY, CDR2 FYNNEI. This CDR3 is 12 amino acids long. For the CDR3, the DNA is TGTGCCAGCAGTGGGGACACTGGGGAGCTGTTTTTT. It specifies CASSGDTGELFF.

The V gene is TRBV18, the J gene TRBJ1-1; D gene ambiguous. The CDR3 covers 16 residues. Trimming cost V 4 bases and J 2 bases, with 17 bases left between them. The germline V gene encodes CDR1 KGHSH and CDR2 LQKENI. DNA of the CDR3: TGTGCCAGCTCACGGCTCGGGGTTTTTCTTAACACTGAAGCTTTCTTT. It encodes CASSRLGVFLNTEAFF.

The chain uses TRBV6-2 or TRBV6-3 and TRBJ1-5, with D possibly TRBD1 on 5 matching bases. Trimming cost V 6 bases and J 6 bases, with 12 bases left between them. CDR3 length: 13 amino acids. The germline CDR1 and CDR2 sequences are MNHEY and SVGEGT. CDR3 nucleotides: TGTGCCAGCAGCCAGGGAGAAAGTCAGCCCCAGCATTTT. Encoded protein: CASSQGESQPQHF.

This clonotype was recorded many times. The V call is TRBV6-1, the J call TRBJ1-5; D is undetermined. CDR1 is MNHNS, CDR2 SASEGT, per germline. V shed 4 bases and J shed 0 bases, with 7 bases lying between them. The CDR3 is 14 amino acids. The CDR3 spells CASSAYSSNQPQHF. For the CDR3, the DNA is TGTGCCAGCAGTGCGTACAGTAGCAATCAGCCCCAGCATTTT.

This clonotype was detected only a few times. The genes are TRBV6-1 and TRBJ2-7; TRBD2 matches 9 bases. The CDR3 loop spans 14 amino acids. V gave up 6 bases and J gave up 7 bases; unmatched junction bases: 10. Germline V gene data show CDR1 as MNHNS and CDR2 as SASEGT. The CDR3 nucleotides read TGTGCCAGCAGCCCTAGCGGGATCCTCGGGGAGCAGTACTTC. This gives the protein CASSPSGILGEQYF.

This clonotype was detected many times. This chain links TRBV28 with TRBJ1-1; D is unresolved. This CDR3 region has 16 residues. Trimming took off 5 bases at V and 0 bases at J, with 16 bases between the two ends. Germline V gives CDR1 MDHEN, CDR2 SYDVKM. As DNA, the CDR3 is TGTGCCAGCAGTCGCACCCTTCCCGCGTTGAACACTGAAGCTTTCTTT. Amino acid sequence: CASSRTLPALNTEAFF.